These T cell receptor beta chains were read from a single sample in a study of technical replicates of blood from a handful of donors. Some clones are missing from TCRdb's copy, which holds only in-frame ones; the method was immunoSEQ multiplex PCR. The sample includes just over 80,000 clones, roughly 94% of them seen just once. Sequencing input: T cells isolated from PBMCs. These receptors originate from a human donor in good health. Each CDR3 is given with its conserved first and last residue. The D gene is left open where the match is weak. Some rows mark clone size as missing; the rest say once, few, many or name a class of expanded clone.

CAWSAPYRVDGELFF	TGTGCCTGGAGTGCCCCTTACAGGGTCGACGGGGAGCTGTTTTTT	15	.	TRBV30	.	TRBJ2-2
CATWAAFF	TGTGCCACATGGGCGGCTTTCTTT	8	.	TRBV27	.	TRBJ1-1
CASLPQGMTNYGYTF	TGTGCCAGTCTCCCGCAGGGAATGACTAACTATGGCTACACCTTC	15	.	TRBV19	.	TRBJ1-2
CASSLGTDPGYTF	TGTGCCAGCAGTCTAGGGACAGATCCTGGCTACACCTTC	13	.	TRBV28	TRBD1	TRBJ1-2
CASSGTSGNTGELFF	TGCGCCAGCAGCGGGACTAGCGGGAACACCGGGGAGCTGTTTTTT	15	.	TRBV5-1	TRBD2	TRBJ2-2
CASSARLWGPNTEAFF	TGTGCCAGCAGCGCTCGATTGTGGGGGCCCAACACTGAAGCTTTCTTT	16	.	TRBV9	.	TRBJ1-1
CASSSGGQGPGGYTF	TGTGCCAGCAGCTCAGGGGGACAGGGGCCAGGAGGCTACACCTTC	15	.	TRBV7-3	TRBD1	TRBJ1-2
CASSLPRRDRVGVNYGYTF	TGTGCCAGCAGTTTACCCCGCCGGGACAGGGTCGGCGTTAACTATGGCTACACCTTC	19	.	TRBV27	TRBD1	TRBJ1-2
CASSTLTGNEAEAFF	TGTGCCAGCAGTACCTTGACAGGGAATGAGGCTGAAGCTTTCTTT	15	.	TRBV27	TRBD1	TRBJ1-1
CASSEILGQGTEAFF	TGTGCCAGCAGTGAAATCCTCGGGCAGGGGACTGAAGCTTTCTTT	15	few	TRBV25-1	.	TRBJ1-1
CASSQGGVPKTQPQHF	TGCGCCAGCAGCCAAGGGGGAGTTCCCAAAACTCAGCCCCAGCATTTT	16	.	TRBV4-1	.	TRBJ1-5
CASSPSLDRTNTEAFF	TGCGCCAGCAGCCCCAGCCTGGACAGGACGAATACTGAAGCTTTCTTT	16	.	TRBV4-3	TRBD1	TRBJ1-1
CASSVEASYTGELFF	TGTGCCAGCAGCGTAGAAGCTTCTTACACCGGGGAGCTGTTTTTT	15	.	TRBV9	.	TRBJ2-2
CASSLGGLVNEQYF	TGTGCCAGCAGTTTAGGGGGACTAGTAAACGAGCAGTACTTC	14	.	TRBV27	TRBD2	TRBJ2-7
CSARRPGQGANEQYF	TGCAGCGCGCGACGACCGGGACAGGGGGCCAACGAGCAGTACTTC	15	.	TRBV29-1	TRBD1	TRBJ2-7
CASSPRLAGVYNEQFF	TGTGCCAGCAGCCCCAGACTAGCGGGAGTTTACAATGAGCAGTTCTTC	16	.	TRBV11-2	TRBD2	TRBJ2-1
CASSSYRGDTDTQYF	TGCGCCAGCAGCTCATACAGGGGGGACACAGATACGCAGTATTTT	15	.	TRBV5-1	TRBD1	TRBJ2-3
CSVPAGELFAEAFF	TGCAGCGTTCCTGCAGGGGAGCTATTTGCTGAAGCTTTCTTT	14	.	TRBV29-1	.	TRBJ1-1
CSASTDSTEAFF	TGCAGCGCTTCGACAGACTCTACTGAAGCTTTCTTT	12	.	TRBV29-1	.	TRBJ1-1
CASRLAGGGNEQFF	TGTGCCAGTCGACTAGCGGGAGGCGGTAATGAGCAGTTCTTC	14	.	TRBV19	TRBD2	TRBJ2-1
CASSKTGNTPQHF	TGTGCCAGCAGTAAGACAGGGAACACGCCCCAGCATTTT	13	.	TRBV6-5	TRBD1	TRBJ1-5
CASRPGLTYEQYF	TGTGCCAGCAGACCGGGACTTACCTACGAGCAGTACTTC	13	.	TRBV6-5	.	TRBJ2-7
CASSQLEGVDVLETQYF	TGTGCCAGCAGCCAACTCGAGGGGGTGGATGTATTAGAGACCCAGTACTTC	17	.	TRBV4-2	.	TRBJ2-5
CASSLRSAPYNEQFF	TGTGCCAGCAGCCTACGGAGTGCCCCCTACAATGAGCAGTTCTTC	15	.	TRBV11-3	.	TRBJ2-1
CASSSTTGSNNEQFF	TGTGCCAGCAGCTCCACCACAGGGTCGAACAATGAGCAGTTCTTC	15	.	TRBV7-6	.	TRBJ2-1
CASSLTLAGGGTGELFF	TGTGCCAGCAGCTTAACGCTAGCGGGAGGGGGCACCGGGGAGCTGTTTTTT	17	.	TRBV7-6	TRBD2	TRBJ2-2
CASSPGFSYNEQFF	TGTGCCAGTAGTCCCGGGTTCTCCTACAATGAGCAGTTCTTC	14	.	TRBV19	.	TRBJ2-1
CASRFGSGPTGELFF	TGTGCCAGCAGGTTCGGTAGCGGGCCTACCGGGGAGCTGTTTTTT	15	.	TRBV27	TRBD2	TRBJ2-2
CASSVTGGLDEQFF	TGTGCCAGCAGTGTGACAGGGGGGTTGGATGAGCAGTTCTTC	14	.	TRBV6-4	TRBD1	TRBJ2-1
CASSVIPGQETEAFF	TGTGCCAGCAGTGTAATACCGGGACAGGAGACTGAAGCTTTCTTT	15	.	TRBV6-1	TRBD1	TRBJ1-1
CASSPGQTEQYF	TGTGCCAGCTCGCCTGGACAGACCGAGCAGTACTTC	12	.	TRBV18	.	TRBJ2-7
CASSFSSGNTGELFF	TGCGCCAGCAGCTTTTCTAGCGGAAACACCGGGGAGCTGTTTTTT	15	.	TRBV5-1	TRBD2	TRBJ2-2
CASSPRQNQPQHF	TGTGCCAGCAGCCCCCGACAGAATCAGCCCCAGCATTTT	13	.	TRBV5-6	.	TRBJ1-5
CAIGRNTGELFF	TGTGCCATCGGGAGGAACACCGGGGAGCTGTTTTTT	12	.	TRBV7-8	.	TRBJ2-2